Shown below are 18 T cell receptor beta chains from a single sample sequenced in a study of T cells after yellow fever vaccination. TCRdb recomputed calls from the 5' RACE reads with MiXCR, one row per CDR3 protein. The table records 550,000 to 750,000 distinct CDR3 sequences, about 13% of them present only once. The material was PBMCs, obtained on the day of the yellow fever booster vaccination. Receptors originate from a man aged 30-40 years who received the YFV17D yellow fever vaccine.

Here the CDR3 reads CSARDLRDRAGSEKLFF. The CDR3 nucleotides are TGCAGTGCTAGAGATCTCCGGGACAGGGCGGGTAGTGAAAAACTGTTTTTT. The chain employs TRBV20-1 and TRBJ1-4; 9 bases align to TRBD1. The CDR3 consists of 17 residues. The V segment lost 0 bases and the J segment 7 bases; nucleotides outside the gene matches: 12. Germline values: CDR1 DFQATT, CDR2 SNEGSKA (reference sequence).

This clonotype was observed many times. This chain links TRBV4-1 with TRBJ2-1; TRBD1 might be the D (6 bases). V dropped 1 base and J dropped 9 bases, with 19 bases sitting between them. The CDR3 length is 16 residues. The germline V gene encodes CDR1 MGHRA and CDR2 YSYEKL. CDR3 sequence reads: CASSQGLLGGGGEQFF. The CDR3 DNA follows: TGCGCCAGCAGCCAAGGACTACTAGGTGGGGGCGGTGAGCAGTTCTTC.

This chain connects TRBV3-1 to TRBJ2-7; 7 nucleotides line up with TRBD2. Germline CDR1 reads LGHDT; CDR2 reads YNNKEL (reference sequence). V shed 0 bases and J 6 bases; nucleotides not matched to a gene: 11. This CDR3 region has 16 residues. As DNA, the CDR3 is TGTGCCAGCAGCCAAGACATCACGGGACTAAGGGGCGAGCAGTACTTC. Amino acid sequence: CASSQDITGLRGEQYF.

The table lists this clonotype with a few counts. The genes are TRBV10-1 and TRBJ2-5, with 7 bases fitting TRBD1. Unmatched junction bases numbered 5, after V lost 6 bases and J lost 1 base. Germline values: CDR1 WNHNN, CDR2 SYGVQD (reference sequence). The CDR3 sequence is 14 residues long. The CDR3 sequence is CASRPTGTQETQYF. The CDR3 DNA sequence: TGCGCCAGCAGGCCGACAGGGACCCAAGAGACCCAGTACTTC.

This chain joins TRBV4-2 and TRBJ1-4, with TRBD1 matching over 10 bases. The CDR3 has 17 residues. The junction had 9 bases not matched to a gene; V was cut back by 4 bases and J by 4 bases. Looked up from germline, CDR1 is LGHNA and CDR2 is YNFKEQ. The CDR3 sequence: CASSPILGTGVNEKLFF. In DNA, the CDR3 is TGTGCCAGCAGCCCCATTTTAGGGACAGGGGTTAATGAAAAACTGTTTTTT.

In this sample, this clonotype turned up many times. CDR3 in amino acids: CAIGTGSTDTQYF. CDR3 DNA: TGTGCCATCGGTACAGGGAGCACAGATACGCAGTATTTT. The chain joins TRBV10-3 to TRBJ2-3, with D tentatively TRBD1 (6 bases). CDR1 ENHRY and CDR2 SYGVKD come from the germline V gene. This CDR3 region has 13 residues. Trimming took 8 bases from V and 0 from J, leaving 9 bases between them.

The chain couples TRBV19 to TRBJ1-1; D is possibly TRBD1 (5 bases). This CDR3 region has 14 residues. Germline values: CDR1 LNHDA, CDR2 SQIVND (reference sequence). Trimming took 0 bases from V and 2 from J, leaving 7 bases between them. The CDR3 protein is CASSIEGVNTEAFF. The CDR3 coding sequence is TGTGCCAGTAGTATAGAAGGGGTAAACACTGAAGCTTTCTTT.

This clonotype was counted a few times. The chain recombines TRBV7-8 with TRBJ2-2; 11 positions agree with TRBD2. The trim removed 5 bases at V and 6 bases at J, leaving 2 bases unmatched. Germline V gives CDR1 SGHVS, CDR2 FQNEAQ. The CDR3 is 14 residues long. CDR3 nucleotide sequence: TGTGCCAGCAGCCTTAGCGGGAGGGCCGGGGAGCTGTTTTTT. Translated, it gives CASSLSGRAGELFF.

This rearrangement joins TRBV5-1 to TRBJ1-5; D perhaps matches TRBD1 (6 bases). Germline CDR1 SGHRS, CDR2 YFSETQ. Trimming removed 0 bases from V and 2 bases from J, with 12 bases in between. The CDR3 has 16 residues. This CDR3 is CASSLGGSGGNQPQHF. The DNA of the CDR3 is TGCGCCAGCAGCTTGGGGGGTTCAGGGGGCAATCAGCCCCAGCATTTT.

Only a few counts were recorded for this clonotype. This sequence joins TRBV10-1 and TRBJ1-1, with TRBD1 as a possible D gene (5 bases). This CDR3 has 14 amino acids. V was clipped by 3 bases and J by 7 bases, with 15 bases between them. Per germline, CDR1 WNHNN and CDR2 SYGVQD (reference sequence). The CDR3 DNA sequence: TGCGCCAGCAGTGAAGGAGGTTCGGGGCTTGAAGCTTTCTTT. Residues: CASSEGGSGLEAFF.

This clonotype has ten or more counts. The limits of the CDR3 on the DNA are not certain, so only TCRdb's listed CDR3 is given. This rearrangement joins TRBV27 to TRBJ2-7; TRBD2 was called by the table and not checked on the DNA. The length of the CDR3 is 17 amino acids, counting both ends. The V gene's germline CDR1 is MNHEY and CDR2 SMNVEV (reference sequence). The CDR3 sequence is CASSFRFGAGVYYEQYF.

The CDR3 DNA is TGTGCCTGGAGTGGACAGGTGCCAGTGTCTGGGGCCAACGTCCTGACTTTC. As protein: CAWSGQVPVSGANVLTF. The chain links TRBV30 to TRBJ2-6, with D possibly matching TRBD1 (6 bases). This CDR3 spans 17 amino acids. Trimming removed 1 base from V and 1 base from J, with 14 bases in between. Germline lookup yields CDR1 GTSNPN and CDR2 SVGIG (reference sequence).

This CDR3 is CASWGGGTNYGYTF. As DNA, the CDR3 is TGTGCCAGCTGGGGCGGAGGGACTAACTATGGCTACACCTTC. The rearrangement uses TRBV7-9 and TRBJ1-2; possible D gene TRBD1, 5 bases. The CDR3 has 14 amino acids. Per germline, CDR1 SEHNR and CDR2 FQNEAQ (reference sequence). V was trimmed by 8 bases and J by 0 bases, leaving 13 bases between them.

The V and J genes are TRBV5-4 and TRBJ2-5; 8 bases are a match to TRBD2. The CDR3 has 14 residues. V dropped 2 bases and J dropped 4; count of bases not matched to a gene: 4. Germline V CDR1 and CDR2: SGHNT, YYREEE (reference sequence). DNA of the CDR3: TGTGCCAGCAGCTTCGGGGGGGTCCGAGAGACCCAGTACTTC. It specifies CASSFGGVRETQYF.

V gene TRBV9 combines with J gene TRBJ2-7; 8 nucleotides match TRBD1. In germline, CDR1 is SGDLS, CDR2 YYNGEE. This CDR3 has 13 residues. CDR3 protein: CASSHLHGQGDQV. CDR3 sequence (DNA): TGTGCCAGCAGCCACCTACACGGACAGGGAGATCAGGTC.

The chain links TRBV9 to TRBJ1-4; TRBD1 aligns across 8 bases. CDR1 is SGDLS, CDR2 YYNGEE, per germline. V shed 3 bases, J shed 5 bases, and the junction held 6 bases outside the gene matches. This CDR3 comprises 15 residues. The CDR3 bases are TGTGCCAGCAGCGATTACGGGACAGGAAATGAAAAACTGTTTTTT. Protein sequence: CASSDYGTGNEKLFF.

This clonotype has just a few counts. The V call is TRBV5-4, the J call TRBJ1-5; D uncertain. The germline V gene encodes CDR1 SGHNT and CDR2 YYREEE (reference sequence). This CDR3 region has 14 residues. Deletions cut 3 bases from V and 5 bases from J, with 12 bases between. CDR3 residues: CASSSGRSDQPQHF. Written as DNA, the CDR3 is TGTGCCAGCAGCTCCGGTAGGTCGGATCAGCCCCAGCATTTT.

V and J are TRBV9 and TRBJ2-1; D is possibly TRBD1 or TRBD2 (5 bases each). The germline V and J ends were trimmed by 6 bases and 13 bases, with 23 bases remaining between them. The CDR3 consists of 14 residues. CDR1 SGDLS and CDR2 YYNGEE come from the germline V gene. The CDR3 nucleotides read TGTGCCAGCAAACGGGACGTCCCCTCTGGCGAACAGTTCTTC. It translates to CASKRDVPSGEQFF.